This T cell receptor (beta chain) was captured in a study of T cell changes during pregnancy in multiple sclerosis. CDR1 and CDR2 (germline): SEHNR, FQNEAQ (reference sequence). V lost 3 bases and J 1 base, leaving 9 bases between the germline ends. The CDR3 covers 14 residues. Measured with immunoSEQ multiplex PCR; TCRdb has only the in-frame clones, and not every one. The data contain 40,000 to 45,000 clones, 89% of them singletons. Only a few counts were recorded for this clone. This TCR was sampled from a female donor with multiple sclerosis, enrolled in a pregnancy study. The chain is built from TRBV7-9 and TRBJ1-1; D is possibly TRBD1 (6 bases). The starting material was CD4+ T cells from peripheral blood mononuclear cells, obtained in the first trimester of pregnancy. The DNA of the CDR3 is TGTGCCAGCAGCTTTTTGACAGGGAACACTGAAGCTTTCTTT. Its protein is CASSFLTGNTEAFF.